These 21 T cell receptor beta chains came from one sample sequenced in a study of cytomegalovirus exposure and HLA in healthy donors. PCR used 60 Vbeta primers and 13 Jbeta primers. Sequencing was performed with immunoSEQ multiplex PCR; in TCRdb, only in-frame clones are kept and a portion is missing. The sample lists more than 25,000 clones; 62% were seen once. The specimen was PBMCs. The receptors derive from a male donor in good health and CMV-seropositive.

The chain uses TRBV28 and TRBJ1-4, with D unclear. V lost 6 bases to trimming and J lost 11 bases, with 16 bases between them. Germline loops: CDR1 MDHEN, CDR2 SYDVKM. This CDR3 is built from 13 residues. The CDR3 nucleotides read TGTGCCAGCAGCCCCCGCCTTTGGGCTAAACTGTTTTTT. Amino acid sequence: CASSPRLWAKLFF.

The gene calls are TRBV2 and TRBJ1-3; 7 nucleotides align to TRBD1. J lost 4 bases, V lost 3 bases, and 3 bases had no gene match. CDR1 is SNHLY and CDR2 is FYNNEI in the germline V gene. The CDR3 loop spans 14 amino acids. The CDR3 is CASSDSRGGNTIYF. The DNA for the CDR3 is TGTGCCAGCAGTGATAGCAGGGGGGGAAACACCATATATTTT.

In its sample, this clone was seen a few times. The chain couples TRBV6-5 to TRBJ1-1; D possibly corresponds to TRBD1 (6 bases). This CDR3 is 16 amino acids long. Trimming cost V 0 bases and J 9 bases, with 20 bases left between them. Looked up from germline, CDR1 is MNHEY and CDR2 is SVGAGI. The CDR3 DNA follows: TGTGCCAGCAGTTACTCGACCGGTTGGGAGGGGGTTAAAGCTTTCTTT. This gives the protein CASSYSTGWEGVKAFF.

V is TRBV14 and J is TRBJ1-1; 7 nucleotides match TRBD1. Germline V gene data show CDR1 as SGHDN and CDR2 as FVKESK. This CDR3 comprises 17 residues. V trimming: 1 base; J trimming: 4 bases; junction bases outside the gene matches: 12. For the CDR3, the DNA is TGTGCCAGCAGCCAAGCAAAATATGGGGCAGGGGGCACTGAAGCTTTCTTT. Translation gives CASSQAKYGAGGTEAFF.

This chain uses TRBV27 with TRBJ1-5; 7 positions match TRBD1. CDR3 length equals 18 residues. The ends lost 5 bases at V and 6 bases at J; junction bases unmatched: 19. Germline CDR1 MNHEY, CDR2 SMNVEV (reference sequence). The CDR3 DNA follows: TGTGCCAGCAGTACCCGACAGGGATCTGGTAACGTTGGTCAGCCCCAGCATTTT. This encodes CASSTRQGSGNVGQPQHF.

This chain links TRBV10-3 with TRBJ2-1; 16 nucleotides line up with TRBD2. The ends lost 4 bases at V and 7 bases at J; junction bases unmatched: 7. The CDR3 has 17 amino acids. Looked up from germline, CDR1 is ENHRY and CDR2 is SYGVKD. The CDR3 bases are TGTGCCATCAGTGCGGGACTAGCGGGAGGGCCGGGGAATGAGCAGTTCTTC. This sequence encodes CAISAGLAGGPGNEQFF.

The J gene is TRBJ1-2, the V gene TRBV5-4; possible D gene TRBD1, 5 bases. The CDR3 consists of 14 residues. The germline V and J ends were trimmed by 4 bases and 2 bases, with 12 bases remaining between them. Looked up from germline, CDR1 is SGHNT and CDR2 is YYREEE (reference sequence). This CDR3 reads CASSPPRGNYGYTF. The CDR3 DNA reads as TGTGCCAGCAGCCCCCCTAGGGGAAACTATGGCTACACCTTC.

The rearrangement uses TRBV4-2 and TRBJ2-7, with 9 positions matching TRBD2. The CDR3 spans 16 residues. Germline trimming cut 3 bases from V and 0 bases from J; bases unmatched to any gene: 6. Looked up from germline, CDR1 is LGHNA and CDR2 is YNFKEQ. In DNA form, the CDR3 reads TGTGCCAGCAGCCAGATAAGCGGGAGGTTCTCCTACGAGCAGTACTTC. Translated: CASSQISGRFSYEQYF.

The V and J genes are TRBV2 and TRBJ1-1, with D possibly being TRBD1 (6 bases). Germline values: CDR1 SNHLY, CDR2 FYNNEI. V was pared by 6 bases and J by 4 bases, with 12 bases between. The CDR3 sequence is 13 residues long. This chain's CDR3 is CASRNRESTEAFF. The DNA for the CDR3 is TGTGCCAGCAGGAACAGGGAGAGCACTGAAGCTTTCTTT. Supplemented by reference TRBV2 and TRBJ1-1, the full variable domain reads EPEVTQTPSHQVTQMGQEVILRCVPISNHLYFYWYRQILGQKVEFLVSFYNNEISEKSEIFDDQFSVERPDGSNFTLKIRSTKLEDSAMYFCASRNRESTEAFFGQGTRLTVV.

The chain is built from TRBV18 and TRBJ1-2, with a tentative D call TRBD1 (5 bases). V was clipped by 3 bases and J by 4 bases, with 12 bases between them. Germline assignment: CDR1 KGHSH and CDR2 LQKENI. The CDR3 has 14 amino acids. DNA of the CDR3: TGTGCCAGCTCACCGGAGGGGCGCTCCTATGGCTACACCTTC. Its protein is CASSPEGRSYGYTF.

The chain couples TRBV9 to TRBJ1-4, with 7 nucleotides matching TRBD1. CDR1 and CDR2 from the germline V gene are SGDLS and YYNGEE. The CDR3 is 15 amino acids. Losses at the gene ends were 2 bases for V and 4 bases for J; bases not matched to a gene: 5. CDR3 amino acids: CASSVTGAGNEKLFF. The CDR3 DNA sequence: TGTGCCAGCAGCGTTACAGGGGCGGGTAATGAAAAACTGTTTTTT.

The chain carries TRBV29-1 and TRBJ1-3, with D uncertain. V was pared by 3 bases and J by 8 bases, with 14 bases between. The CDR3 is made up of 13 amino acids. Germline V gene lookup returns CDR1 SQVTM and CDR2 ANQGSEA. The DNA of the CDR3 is TGCAGCGTTGACGTCTCTGGTAGAGACACCATATATTTT. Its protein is CSVDVSGRDTIYF.

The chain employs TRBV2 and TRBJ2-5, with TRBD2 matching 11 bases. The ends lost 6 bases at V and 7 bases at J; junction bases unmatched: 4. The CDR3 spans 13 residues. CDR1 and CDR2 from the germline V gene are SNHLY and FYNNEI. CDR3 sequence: CASRDSGRATQYF. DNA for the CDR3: TGTGCCAGCAGGGATAGCGGGAGGGCGACCCAGTACTTC.

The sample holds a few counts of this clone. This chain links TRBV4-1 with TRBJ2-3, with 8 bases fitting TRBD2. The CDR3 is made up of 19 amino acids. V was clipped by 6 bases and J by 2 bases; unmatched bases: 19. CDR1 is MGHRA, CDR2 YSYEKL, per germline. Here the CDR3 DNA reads TGCGCCAGCAGTACAGGGCCAGCGGGAGCCACCCGCTACACAGATACGCAGTATTTT. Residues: CASSTGPAGATRYTDTQYF.

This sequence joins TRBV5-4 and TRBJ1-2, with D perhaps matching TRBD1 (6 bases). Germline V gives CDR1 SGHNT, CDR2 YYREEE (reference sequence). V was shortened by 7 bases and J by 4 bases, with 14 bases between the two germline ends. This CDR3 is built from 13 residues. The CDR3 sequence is CASGNRDTYGYTF. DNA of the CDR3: TGTGCCAGCGGAAACCGGGACACCTATGGCTACACCTTC.

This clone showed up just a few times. CDR3 sequence (DNA): TGTGCCAGCAGTGATAGCGGGGGGGCCTACAATGAGCAGTTCTTC. Translated: CASSDSGGAYNEQFF. The genes are TRBV6-4 and TRBJ2-1; TRBD2 aligns across 11 bases. This CDR3 is 15 amino acids long. The trim removed 3 bases at V and 2 bases at J, leaving 0 bases unmatched. Germline V gene sequence: CDR1 MRHNA, CDR2 SNTAGT.

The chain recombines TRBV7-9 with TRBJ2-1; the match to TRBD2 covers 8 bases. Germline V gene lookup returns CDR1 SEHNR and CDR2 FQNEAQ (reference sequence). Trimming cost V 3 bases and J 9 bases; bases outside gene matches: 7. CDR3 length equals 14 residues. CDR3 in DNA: TGTGCCAGCAGCTTGAGGGGACTAGTCGGTGAGCAGTTCTTC. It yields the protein CASSLRGLVGEQFF. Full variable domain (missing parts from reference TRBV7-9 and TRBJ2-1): DTGVSQNPRHKITKRGQNVTFRCDPISEHNRLYWYRQTLGQGPEFLTYFQNEAQLEKSRLLSDRFSAERPKGSFSTLEIQRTEQGDSAMYLCASSLRGLVGEQFFGPGTRLTVL.

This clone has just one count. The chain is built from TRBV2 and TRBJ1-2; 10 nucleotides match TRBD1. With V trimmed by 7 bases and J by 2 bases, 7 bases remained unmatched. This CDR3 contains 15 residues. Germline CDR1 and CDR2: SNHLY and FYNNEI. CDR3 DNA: TGTGCCAGCACGGGGACAGGGGCCGGCAACTATGGCTACACCTTC. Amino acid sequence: CASTGTGAGNYGYTF.

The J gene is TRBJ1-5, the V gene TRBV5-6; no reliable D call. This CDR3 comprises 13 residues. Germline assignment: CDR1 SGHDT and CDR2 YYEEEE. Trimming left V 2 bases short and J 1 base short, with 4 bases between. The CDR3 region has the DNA TGTGCCAGCAGCTTCGGGAGCAATCAGCCCCAGCATTTT. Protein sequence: CASSFGSNQPQHF.

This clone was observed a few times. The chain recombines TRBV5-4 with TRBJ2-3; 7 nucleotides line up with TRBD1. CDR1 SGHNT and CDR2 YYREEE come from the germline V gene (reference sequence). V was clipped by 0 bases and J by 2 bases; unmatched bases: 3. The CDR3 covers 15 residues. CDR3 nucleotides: TGTGCCAGCAGCTTGGACAGGGGCGTCACAGATACGCAGTATTTT. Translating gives CASSLDRGVTDTQYF.

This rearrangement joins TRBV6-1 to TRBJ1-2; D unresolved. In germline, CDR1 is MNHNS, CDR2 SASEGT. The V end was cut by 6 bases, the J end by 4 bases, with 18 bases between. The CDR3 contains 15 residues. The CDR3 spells CASRTGEGGGYGYTF. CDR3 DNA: TGTGCCAGCAGGACGGGAGAGGGAGGTGGCTATGGCTACACCTTC.